The 3 T cell receptor beta chains below all came from one sample that was sequenced in a study of PD-1 blockade in classical Hodgkin lymphoma. Clones were read by immunoSEQ multiplex PCR, and TCRdb kept only the in-frame ones, dropping some. This repertoire shows approximately 8,000 clones, 75% to 85% found once; its top ten account for about 45%. Time point indicated: cycle 4 day 1 (C4D1), after 5 to 7 weeks of nivolumab. Each of the patients experienced relapse following autologous stem cell transplantation, and their brentuximab vedotin exposure differed. This specimen was peripheral blood mononuclear cells (PBMCs), taken before the fourth cycle of nivolumab. Receptors originate from a human donor with classical Hodgkin lymphoma.

Comment on this clone: With a far larger clone one base away, a read error is the likely cause. The chain couples TRBV4-2 to TRBJ2-3; 7 nucleotides agree with TRBD2. The germline gives CDR1 LGHNA, CDR2 YNFKEQ. This CDR3 has 15 residues. V was pared by 3 bases and J by 0 bases, with 3 bases of the junction left unmatched. CDR3 bases: TGTGCCAGCAGCCACATGACTAGCAGCACAGATACGCAGTATTTT. The encoded protein is CASSHMTSSTDTQYF.

This chain joins TRBV10-1 and TRBJ1-3; D may be TRBD1 (6 bases). V was pared by 0 bases and J by 6 bases, with 18 bases between. The CDR3 spans 17 residues. Germline V lookup: CDR1 WNHNN, CDR2 SYGVQD (reference sequence). The CDR3 here is CASSESSSAGAANTIYF. CDR3 coding DNA: TGCGCCAGCAGTGAGTCGTCTTCGGCAGGGGCTGCAAACACCATATATTTT.

The chain recombines TRBV28 with TRBJ1-6, with D possibly TRBD1 on 5 matching bases. V was cut by 2 bases and J by 4 bases, with 9 bases left in between. This CDR3 is 15 amino acids long. CDR1 is MDHEN and CDR2 is SYDVKM in the germline V gene. CDR3 nucleotide sequence: TGTGCCAGCAGTTTAAGAGGGGTATATAATTCACCCCTCCACTTT. Amino acid sequence: CASSLRGVYNSPLHF.